The T cell receptor beta chain described here comes from a study of Ad26.COV2.S vaccination and SARS-CoV-2 variants. The wider study: Administration of Ad26.COV2.S was intramuscular, either once or twice 56 days apart.

Profiled with immunoSEQ multiplex PCR; TCRdb holds only in-frame clones, not every one. This sample has a few hundred thousand clones, with around 91% found just once. A word on this clone: Its antigen is currently unknown.

General study points: In TCR breadth and depth analyses, total T cell responses may have been underestimated.

The CDR3 extends over 17 amino acids. V trimming: 6 bases; J trimming: 0 bases; junction bases outside the gene matches: 13. From germline, CDR1 is MNHEY and CDR2 SVGEGT. Treatment of the sample: about 20 received Ad26.COV2.S at low or high dose, single or two shots; about 5 received placebo; per-sample allocation not given. Specimen acquisition occurred on day 63 following the initial vaccine or placebo injection. Participants' vaccine, an Ad26 vector, delivered Wuhan-strain SARS-CoV-2 spike. Sequences were derived from peripheral blood, sampled in a trial of Ad26.COV2.S vaccine versus placebo. The receptor's source is a person aged 18-65 years who received the Ad26.COV2.S COVID-19 vaccine or a placebo. J is TRBJ2-5 and V is TRBV6-2 or TRBV6-3, with TRBD1 matching over 7 bases. CDR3 amino acids: CASSLNPRGKYQETQYF. In nucleotides, the CDR3 is TGTGCCAGCAGCCTTAACCCCAGGGGGAAGTACCAAGAGACCCAGTACTTC.